The text below deals with one TCR beta chain. What it recognizes is unknown. In the PCR, 60 Vbeta and 13 Jbeta primers were used. Clones were sequenced by immunoSEQ multiplex PCR, and TCRdb holds only the in-frame ones, with some missing. This sample carries roughly 110,000 clones, with 6.8% going to the ten biggest clones. V lost 6 bases, J lost 3 bases, and 6 bases lay in between. The CDR3 has 11 residues. Germline V gene data show CDR1 as LNHDA and CDR2 as SQIVND (reference sequence). This sample is drawn from a study of cytomegalovirus exposure and HLA in healthy donors. On the study more broadly: The Caucasian-associated ancestry cluster held around 81% of roughly 370 genotyped donors. Notes on the study in general: Reports showed the classifier diagnosing cytomegalovirus status with high specificity and sensitivity. CMV antigen specificity was confirmed in vitro for three CMV-associated chains.

The donors gave bone marrow, and they were healthy. The receptor comes from a man between 40 and 49 years old in good health and CMV-seropositive. The chain links TRBV19 to TRBJ2-7, with unresolved D. The specimen was PBMCs. The DNA for the CDR3 is TGTGCCAGTAGACAGAACTACGAGCAGTACTTC. The encoded protein is CASRQNYEQYF.